Listed here are 5 T cell receptor beta chains from one sample, sequenced in a study of radiotherapy plus CTLA-4 blockade in lung cancer listed by TCRdb under 2018. The library relied on the immunoSEQ multiplex PCR assay. The table was pulled from immuneACCESS by TCRdb, which kept in-frame rearrangements only. Such tables lose some clones; where checked, under half of the loss comes from unresolved V genes, and the rest has no known cause. The sample table holds some 66,000 clones, of which about 83% were seen once. In total, the top ten clones hold less than 4.5% of the sample. The material sequenced was peripheral blood, taken from a patient treated with radiotherapy plus ipilimumab. The source of these receptors is a human donor with non-small cell lung cancer who had a partial response to radiotherapy plus ipilimumab.

J is TRBJ2-7 and V is TRBV28, with TRBD2 as a possible D gene (7 bases). Trimming left V 6 bases short and J 0 bases short, with 15 bases between. From germline, CDR1 is MDHEN and CDR2 SYDVKM. This CDR3 has 15 residues. The CDR3 DNA is TGTGCCAGCAGCCTGAGGGGGGGTCCCTCCTACGAGCAGTACTTC. This encodes CASSLRGGPSYEQYF.

The V gene is TRBV6-5, the J gene TRBJ1-1; possibly TRBD1 for D (6 bases). The CDR3 is 15 amino acids. The germline V gene encodes CDR1 MNHEY and CDR2 SVGAGI. Trimming took 4 bases from V and 4 from J, leaving 16 bases between them. The CDR3, as DNA: TGTGCCAGCAGTTCCCCGGGGGGGCAGTCCACTGAAGCTTTCTTT. Translating gives CASSSPGGQSTEAFF.

The chain joins TRBV25-1 to TRBJ1-2; TRBD1 is a possible D gene (5 bases). The V end was cut by 7 bases, the J end by 8 bases, with 14 bases between. The CDR3 is 12 residues long. The germline gives CDR1 MGHDK, CDR2 SYGVNS. CDR3 protein: CASTRDGEGYTF. As DNA, the CDR3 is TGTGCCAGCACCAGGGATGGTGAAGGCTACACCTTC.

This clone was seen more than once but under ten times. The rearrangement joins TRBV27 to TRBJ2-1; 7 bases are a match to TRBD2. The CDR3 loop spans 18 amino acids. V shed 6 bases, J shed 3 bases, and the junction held 17 bases outside the gene matches. In germline, CDR1 is MNHEY, CDR2 SMNVEV (reference sequence). The CDR3 bases are TGTGCCAGCAGGCCTCCCCTGGGGCGGGGGTACGGCTACAATGAGCAGTTCTTC. It encodes CASRPPLGRGYGYNEQFF.

The chain is built from TRBV6-1 and TRBJ1-5; D is ambiguous. The CDR3 extends over 17 amino acids. CDR1 is MNHNS, CDR2 SASEGT, per germline. With 0 bases removed from V and 1 base from J, the gap between germline ends came to 13 bases. CDR3 bases: TGTGCCAGCAGTGAAGCTGGGAGAGGGAGAAGCAATCAGCCCCAGCATTTT. The encoded protein is CASSEAGRGRSNQPQHF.